Below, 27 T cell receptor beta chains from the same sample are listed, as sequenced in a study of shared clonotypes between healthy human individuals. Using immunoSEQ multiplex PCR, the repertoire was profiled, and TCRdb retains in-frame clones only, with some absent. The sample lists about 110,000 clones, under 70% seen once, with roughly a quarter in the top ten. The material sequenced was memory CD8+ T cells sorted from blood. The sample's subset: CD45RO+ cells pooled with CCR7-negative TemRA cells. These receptors originate from a woman in her twenties or thirties in good health.

The chain recombines TRBV25-1 with TRBJ1-1; TRBD1 matches at 7 bases. Per germline, CDR1 MGHDK and CDR2 SYGVNS. The CDR3 covers 14 residues. The junction had 5 bases not matched to a gene; V was cut back by 4 bases and J by 3 bases. CDR3 DNA sequence: TGTGCCAGCAGTGTACAAACAGGGGACACTGAAGCTTTCTTT. Translated: CASSVQTGDTEAFF.

This clone was seen just once. The CDR3 DNA reads as TGTGCCAGCAGCTTAGTCGGGGACACAGATACGCAGTATTTT. This encodes CASSLVGDTDTQYF. The genes are TRBV7-6 and TRBJ2-3; TRBD2 might be the D (5 bases). The germline V gene has CDR1 SGHVS and CDR2 FNYEAQ. The ends were cut back, 1 base at V and 2 bases at J, with 7 bases in the middle. This CDR3 is built from 14 residues.

As to this clone: The sample carries other DNA sequences with the same CDR3. This rearrangement joins TRBV5-1 to TRBJ2-1; TRBD2 matches at 7 bases. Germline CDR1 SGHRS, CDR2 YFSETQ. Trimming at V came to 2 bases and at J to 4 bases, leaving 6 bases not matched to a gene. The CDR3 loop spans 15 amino acids. The CDR3 coding sequence is TGCGCCAGCAGCTTATCTAGCGGTTCTTACAATGAGCAGTTCTTC. Translation: CASSLSSGSYNEQFF.

In its sample, this clone was seen many times. The sample carries other DNA sequences with the same CDR3. This sequence joins TRBV6-4 and TRBJ2-6; D gene unclear. The germline V gene has CDR1 MRHNA and CDR2 SNTAGT. This CDR3 comprises 15 residues. Deletions cut 0 bases from V and 1 base from J, with 4 bases between. CDR3 sequence (DNA): TGTGCCAGCAGTGACTCGAGGTCTGGGGCCAACGTCCTGACTTTC. It specifies CASSDSRSGANVLTF.

The V and J genes are TRBV10-2 and TRBJ2-3, with TRBD2 identical over 11 bases. The CDR3 is 14 amino acids. The V and J ends lost 6 bases and 6 bases, in that order; junction bases with no gene match: 5. Germline V lookup: CDR1 WSHSY, CDR2 SAAADI. The CDR3 here is CASSVAGGADTQYF. DNA of the CDR3: TGCGCCAGCAGCGTAGCGGGAGGGGCGGATACGCAGTATTTT.

The chain links TRBV5-1 to TRBJ1-1; D unresolved. Trimming took off 2 bases at V and 5 bases at J, with 10 bases between the two ends. The germline gives CDR1 SGHRS, CDR2 YFSETQ. CDR3 length equals 13 residues. This CDR3 reads CASSFQGETEAFF. Here the CDR3 DNA reads TGCGCCAGCAGCTTCCAAGGAGAAACTGAAGCTTTCTTT.

This clone was counted between two and nine times. V is TRBV4-1 and J is TRBJ1-2; tentative D call: TRBD1 (6 bases). The CDR3 length is 13 residues. Per germline, CDR1 MGHRA and CDR2 YSYEKL. Deletions cut 3 bases from V and 7 bases from J, with 12 bases between. The CDR3 region has the DNA TGCGCCAGCAGCCAGCGACAGGCCAGTGGCTACACCTTC. Its protein is CASSQRQASGYTF.

The chain employs TRBV28 and TRBJ1-4; D is possibly TRBD1 (5 bases). Trimming took 4 bases from V and 10 from J, leaving 16 bases between them. Germline CDR1 is MDHEN and CDR2 is SYDVKM. The CDR3 runs 14 residues. The CDR3 region is CASSSETEDLKLFF. The CDR3 DNA reads as TGTGCCAGCAGTTCAGAGACAGAGGATTTAAAACTGTTTTTT.

The chain has TRBV10-3 and TRBJ2-6, with D hard to call. Germline V gene data show CDR1 as ENHRY and CDR2 as SYGVKD. This CDR3 is 17 amino acids long. Between the trimmed V and J ends, which lost 4 bases and 0 bases, there was a span of 13 bases. The CDR3 DNA follows: TGTGCCATCAGTGCTCTAGGACGGACCTCTGGGGCCAACGTCCTGACTTTC. Its protein product is CAISALGRTSGANVLTF.

This chain uses TRBV6-6 with TRBJ2-5; the match to TRBD2 covers 7 bases. Judging by the DNA end, TRBJ2-7 fits better; the J call may be wrong. This CDR3 has 15 amino acids. CDR1 is MNHNY, CDR2 SVGAGI, per germline (reference sequence). CDR3: CASSHRGAGAYEQYF. In nucleotides, the CDR3 is TGTGCCAGCAGTCATAGGGGTGCGGGGGCCTACGAGCAGTACTTC.

The chain carries TRBV6-5 and TRBJ2-7; 11 positions match TRBD2. V dropped 2 bases and J dropped 2; count of bases not matched to a gene: 2. Germline V gene sequence: CDR1 MNHEY, CDR2 SVGAGI. The CDR3 length is 15 residues. The CDR3 spells CASSYLAGGPYEQYF. In DNA, the CDR3 is TGTGCCAGCAGTTACCTAGCGGGGGGCCCCTACGAGCAGTACTTC.

The chain couples TRBV30 to TRBJ2-3; unclear D gene. CDR1 GTSNPN and CDR2 SVGIG come from the germline V gene (reference sequence). V lost 4 bases, J lost 0 bases, and 11 bases lay in between. The CDR3 totals 14 residues. The CDR3 DNA reads TGTGCCTGGAAATCGGTAATGAGCACAGATACGCAGTATTTT. Its translation: CAWKSVMSTDTQYF.

The chain employs TRBV10-2 and TRBJ1-2; D remains ambiguous. V was shortened by 10 bases and J by 8 bases, with 20 bases between the two germline ends. Germline V gene data show CDR1 as WSHSY and CDR2 as SAAADI. CDR3 length: 13 residues. This CDR3 reads CATTGRSLRGYTF. The CDR3 DNA is TGCGCCACCACCGGTAGGAGCCTTCGAGGCTACACCTTC.

This clone showed up just once. V gene TRBV4-1 combines with J gene TRBJ1-5, with 7 bases identical to TRBD1. Looked up from germline, CDR1 is MGHRA and CDR2 is YSYEKL. The V gene end was trimmed by 1 base and the J gene end by 6 bases; junction bases not matched to a gene: 9. The CDR3 spans 16 residues. DNA for the CDR3: TGCGCCAGCAGCCAAGGGCAGAGAGGGGGCGGTCAGCCCCAGCATTTT. The encoded protein is CASSQGQRGGGQPQHF.

In regard to this clone: The same CDR3 is also encoded by other DNA sequences in this sample. The genes are TRBV10-3 and TRBJ2-7; 9 bases match TRBD2. Germline V CDR1 and CDR2: ENHRY, SYGVKD. There are 16 residues in the CDR3. J gave up 0 bases and V 0 bases, and 3 bases lay outside the gene matches. The CDR3 DNA is TGTGCCATCAGTGAGTCTCTAGCGGGACGCTCCTACGAGCAGTACTTC. This sequence encodes CAISESLAGRSYEQYF.

The gene calls are TRBV6-1 and TRBJ1-4, with D possibly being TRBD1 (5 bases). The CDR3 spans 14 residues. V shed 1 base and J shed 5 bases, with 8 bases lying between them. From germline, CDR1 is MNHNS and CDR2 SASEGT. The CDR3 DNA reads as TGTGCCAGCAGTGAAGGGGGGGGAAATGAAAAACTGTTTTTT. It is translated as CASSEGGGNEKLFF.

This clone occurred a few times. This chain connects TRBV7-8 to TRBJ2-2; 7 bases are shared with TRBD2. Germline lookup yields CDR1 SGHVS and CDR2 FQNEAQ. The CDR3 is 16 residues long. V dropped 5 bases and J dropped 4; count of bases not matched to a gene: 10. As DNA, the CDR3 is TGTGCCAGCAGCAGCCGATGGGGAGGGCGCACCGGGGAGCTGTTTTTT. As protein: CASSSRWGGRTGELFF. Together with reference TRBV7-8 and TRBJ2-2, the CDR3 gives the full variable domain: GAGVSQSPRYKVAKRGQDVALRCDPISGHVSLFWYQQALGQGPEFLTYFQNEAQLDKSGLPSDRFFAERPEGSVSTLKIQRTQQEDSAVYLCASSSRWGGRTGELFFGEGSRLTVL.

The gene calls are TRBV11-2 and TRBJ2-2, with D possibly matching TRBD1 (6 bases). Germline CDR1 is SGHAT and CDR2 is FQNNGV. This CDR3 spans 15 amino acids. The V and J ends lost 4 bases and 5 bases respectively, with 14 bases between them. The CDR3 sequence is CASSSKNRDTGELFF. The CDR3 nucleotides are TGTGCCAGCAGCTCCAAGAACAGGGATACCGGGGAGCTGTTTTTT.

The chain is built from TRBV13 and TRBJ2-2; D ambiguous. CDR1 is PRHDT, CDR2 FYEKMQ, per germline (reference sequence). This CDR3 is 15 amino acids long. Trimming removed 1 base from V and 3 bases from J, with 9 bases in between. Here the CDR3 DNA reads TGTGCCAGCAGCTTAGAAGGGTCGGACACCGGGGAGCTGTTTTTT. Its protein product is CASSLEGSDTGELFF. Together with reference TRBV13 and TRBJ2-2, the CDR3 gives the full variable domain: AAGVIQSPRHLIKEKRETATLKCYPIPRHDTVYWYQQGPGQDPQFLISFYEKMQSDKGSIPDRFSAQQFSDYHSELNMSSLELGDSALYFCASSLEGSDTGELFFGEGSRLTVL.

V is TRBV14 and J is TRBJ1-1, with a tentative D call TRBD1 (5 bases). The CDR3 is 15 amino acids. Germline values: CDR1 SGHDN, CDR2 FVKESK. Trimming removed 1 base at V and 4 bases at J, with 13 bases between. As DNA, the CDR3 is TGTGCCAGCAGCCAAGCGTCAGGGTTGGCCACTGAAGCTTTCTTT. This codes for CASSQASGLATEAFF.

The gene calls are TRBV7-9 and TRBJ2-7; no reliable D call. V lost 3 bases and J 3 bases, leaving 9 bases between the germline ends. CDR1 and CDR2 from the germline V gene are SEHNR and FQNEAQ (reference sequence). This CDR3 region has 13 residues. CDR3 sequence reads: CASSLLTDYEQYF. The CDR3 DNA reads as TGTGCCAGCAGCTTGTTGACTGACTACGAGCAGTACTTC.

To note about this clone: A far larger clone is one nucleotide away, so this likely arose from a read error. V is TRBV29-1 and J is TRBJ2-7, with D perhaps TRBD1 (8 bases). The CDR3 is made up of 11 amino acids. The germline V and J ends were trimmed by 4 bases and 12 bases, with 16 bases remaining between them. The V gene's germline CDR1 is SQVTM and CDR2 ANQGSEA. CDR3 region: CSVVGGDRTYF. The CDR3 DNA follows: TGCAGCGTTGTGGGAGGGGACAGGACGTACTTC.

There are a few counts of this clone. This chain links TRBV9 with TRBJ2-1; 9 nucleotides line up with TRBD1. Germline lookup yields CDR1 SGDLS and CDR2 YYNGEE. There are 13 residues in the CDR3. With 4 bases clipped from V and 6 bases from J, the junction kept 2 bases outside the gene matches. The CDR3 DNA reads as TGTGCCAGCAGCCCGGACAGGGGCAATGAGCAGTTCTTC. The encoded protein is CASSPDRGNEQFF. The complete variable domain, with remaining parts taken from reference TRBV9 and TRBJ2-1, reads DSGVTQTPKHLITATGQRVTLRCSPRSGDLSVYWYQQSLDQGLQFLIQYYNGEERAKGNILERFSAQQFPDLHSELNLSSLELGDSALYFCASSPDRGNEQFFGPGTRLTVL.

This clone was observed a few times. This chain joins TRBV15 and TRBJ2-7; 10 bases map to TRBD1. CDR3 length: 15 residues. Germline V gives CDR1 LNHNV, CDR2 YYDKDF (reference sequence). The V gene end was trimmed by 5 bases and the J gene end by 4 bases; junction bases not matched to a gene: 8. The CDR3 nucleotides read TGTGCCACCAGCGGCAACCAGGGACAGGGGTACGAGCAGTACTTC. Amino acids: CATSGNQGQGYEQYF.

This clone was counted ten times or more. The chain combines TRBV15 with TRBJ2-3, with D maybe TRBD1 (5 bases). Trimming removed 0 bases at V and 1 base at J, with 11 bases between. CDR1 and CDR2 from the germline V gene are LNHNV and YYDKDF (reference sequence). The CDR3 contains 16 residues. DNA of the CDR3: TGTGCCACCAGCAGAGATCAGGGTACGGGCACAGATACGCAGTATTTT. Its protein product is CATSRDQGTGTDTQYF.

For this clone: A read error may account for a junction end that differs from germline. This chain joins TRBV7-9 and TRBJ2-7, with 7 bases fitting TRBD2. The CDR3 contains 16 residues. CDR1 and CDR2 from the germline V gene are SEHNR and FQNEAQ (reference sequence). The CDR3 is CAGSLLAGVGVVEQYF. The CDR3 bases are TGTGCCGGCAGCTTACTTGCGGGAGTAGGGGTGGTCGAGCAGTACTTC.

The chain carries TRBV2 and TRBJ2-7, with D tentatively TRBD1 or TRBD2 (5 bases each). CDR1 SNHLY and CDR2 FYNNEI come from the germline V gene. V was pared by 7 bases and J by 4 bases, with 20 bases between. The CDR3 length is 15 residues. The CDR3: CASIPGPGPLYEQYF. As DNA, the CDR3 is TGTGCCAGCATCCCGGGACCCGGACCGTTATACGAGCAGTACTTC.